This entry lists 15 T cell receptor beta chains sequenced from one sample in a study of T cell responses to AZD1222 COVID-19 vaccine (dated by TCRdb to about 2021). This specimen's time point label, per the study, means: about 28 days (+/-7) after the second vaccine dose. The method behind the library was the immunoSEQ multiplex PCR assay. TCRdb provides this immuneACCESS table in a form limited to in-frame rearrangements. Some clones are lacking; in checked studies, under half of them reflect an unresolved V gene, and why the rest are absent is not known. This sample holds 150,000 or so clones; about 90% were observed only once. 1.3% of the sample lies in the top ten. The sample was peripheral blood, taken 28 days after the second AZD1222 dose. The receptors derive from an adult who received the AZD1222 COVID-19 vaccine.

The CDR3 protein is CASSPQGAIGYTF. CDR3 DNA sequence: TGTGCCAGCAGCCCACAGGGGGCGATCGGCTACACCTTC. The V gene is TRBV6-5, the J gene TRBJ1-2, with 9 bases fitting TRBD1. V was clipped by 6 bases and J by 8 bases; unmatched bases: 7. This CDR3 has 13 residues. CDR1 MNHEY and CDR2 SVGAGI come from the germline V gene.

CDR3 protein: CASSPLGRGSTDTQYF. In nucleotides, the CDR3 is TGTGCCAGCAGCCCTTTGGGGCGGGGAAGCACAGATACGCAGTATTTT. This chain connects TRBV9 to TRBJ2-3; perhaps TRBD2 as D (6 bases). Germline CDR1 is SGDLS and CDR2 is YYNGEE. Trimming pared 4 bases from V and 0 bases from J, leaving 15 bases between. There are 16 residues in the CDR3.

The rearrangement links TRBV14 to TRBJ1-6, with unresolved D. The CDR3 has 17 amino acids. V lost 4 bases and J 3 bases, leaving 16 bases between the germline ends. From germline, CDR1 is SGHDN and CDR2 FVKESK. CDR3 DNA: TGTGCCAGCAGCCCCGCCCTTCGAGGCTTCTATAATTCACCCCTCCACTTT. Translated: CASSPALRGFYNSPLHF.

The rearrangement links TRBV20-1 to TRBJ1-1, with no clear D. There are 11 residues in the CDR3. Germline-derived CDR1 and CDR2 are DFQATT and SNEGSKA (reference sequence). Trimming removed 4 bases from V and 8 bases from J, with 11 bases in between. The CDR3 nucleotides are TGCAGTGCTAAGAACCCCAGAGAAGCTTTCTTT. Protein sequence: CSAKNPREAFF.

The chain combines TRBV30 with TRBJ1-2; D ambiguous. Looked up from germline, CDR1 is GTSNPN and CDR2 is SVGIG (reference sequence). Trimming shortened V by 3 bases and J by 0 bases, and 8 bases separated the two germline ends. This CDR3 comprises 13 residues. For the CDR3, the DNA is TGTGCCTGGAGCCCTGGACCTAACTATGGCTACACCTTC. It encodes CAWSPGPNYGYTF.

V and J are TRBV3-1 (or the pseudogene TRBV3-2) and TRBJ1-2; D unresolved. Trimming pared 1 base from V and 0 bases from J, leaving 9 bases between. This CDR3 has 15 residues. Germline values: CDR1 LGHDT, CDR2 YNNKEL (reference sequence). CDR3 residues: CASSQATSTNYGYTF. The CDR3 DNA reads as TGTGCCAGCAGCCAAGCGACATCTACTAACTATGGCTACACCTTC.

The V call is TRBV6-2 or TRBV6-3, the J call TRBJ2-4, with D maybe TRBD1 (6 bases). This CDR3 has 15 residues. The germline gives CDR1 MNHEY, CDR2 SVGEGT. Trimming pared 0 bases from V and 7 bases from J, leaving 13 bases between. This chain's CDR3 is CASSYSGGEANIQYF. As DNA, the CDR3 is TGTGCCAGCAGTTACTCAGGGGGAGAGGCGAACATTCAGTACTTC.

This sequence joins TRBV14 and TRBJ2-1, with TRBD1 matching over 9 bases. With V trimmed by 0 bases and J by 6 bases, 15 bases remained unmatched. Germline V CDR1 and CDR2: SGHDN, FVKESK. The CDR3 has 19 residues. CDR3 amino acids: CASSQDQEFWTGVGNEQFF. For the CDR3, the DNA is TGTGCCAGCAGCCAAGATCAAGAGTTTTGGACAGGGGTAGGCAATGAGCAGTTCTTC. Supplemented by reference TRBV14 and TRBJ2-1, the full variable domain reads EAGVTQFPSHSVIEKGQTVTLRCDPISGHDNLYWYRRVMGKEIKFLLHFVKESKQDESGMPNNRFLAERTGGTYSTLKVQPAELEDSGVYFCASSQDQEFWTGVGNEQFFGPGTRLTVL.

In DNA, the CDR3 is TGTGCCAGCAGGCCAGGTACCTACGAGCAGTACTTC. This translates into CASRPGTYEQYF. The chain couples TRBV2 to TRBJ2-7; D is unresolved. CDR1 SNHLY and CDR2 FYNNEI come from the germline V gene. The CDR3 contains 12 residues. Trimming stripped 6 bases from V and 2 bases from J, with 8 bases between.

This clone has a single count. The chain links TRBV7-9 to TRBJ1-4; maybe TRBD1 (6 bases). This CDR3 comprises 13 residues. Germline CDR1 SEHNR, CDR2 FQNEAQ (reference sequence). Deletions cut 8 bases from V and 5 bases from J, with 12 bases between. CDR3 in amino acids: CASRRTGNEKLFF. CDR3 nucleotide sequence: TGTGCCAGCCGTCGCACAGGGAATGAAAAACTGTTTTTT.

The CDR3 nucleotides are TGCGCCAGCAGCGTGGGACAGGGGGGCGGCGGCTACACCTTC. Translated, it gives CASSVGQGGGGYTF. The chain couples TRBV5-1 to TRBJ1-2, with TRBD1 identical over 11 bases. The junction had 7 bases not matched to a gene; V was cut back by 4 bases and J by 8 bases. The CDR3 sequence is 14 residues long. Germline V CDR1 and CDR2: SGHRS, YFSETQ.

The chain is built from TRBV5-4 and TRBJ2-7; D ambiguous. The V end lost 1 base, the J end lost 0 bases, and 14 bases lay between the germline ends. Germline-derived CDR1 and CDR2 are SGHNT and YYREEE (reference sequence). The CDR3 has 16 amino acids. In DNA form, the CDR3 reads TGTGCCAGCAGCTTGCCGATCGACGGCAGCTCCTACGAGCAGTACTTC. As protein: CASSLPIDGSSYEQYF.

This chain links TRBV3-1 (or the pseudogene TRBV3-2) with TRBJ2-4; D perhaps matches TRBD2 (6 bases). V was cut by 1 base and J by 1 base, with 14 bases left in between. Germline assignment: CDR1 LGHDT and CDR2 YNNKEL (reference sequence). The CDR3 runs to 17 residues. CDR3 DNA sequence: TGTGCCAGCAGCCAAGTTCACGACGGGGGTGCCAAAAACATTCAGTACTTC. This sequence encodes CASSQVHDGGAKNIQYF.

The J gene is TRBJ2-5, the V gene TRBV20-1; D may match TRBD1 or TRBD2 (5 bases each). Germline assignment: CDR1 DFQATT and CDR2 SNEGSKA (reference sequence). The CDR3 spans 14 residues. Trimming removed 3 bases at V and 2 bases at J, with 13 bases between. CDR3 sequence (DNA): TGCAGTGCTAGTGGGCCGTGGGGGCAAGAGACCCAGTACTTC. This sequence encodes CSASGPWGQETQYF.

The V call is TRBV6-2 or TRBV6-3, the J call TRBJ2-2; TRBD2 matches at 12 bases. The CDR3 runs 15 residues. Per the germline V gene, CDR1 is MNHEY and CDR2 is SVGEGT. The V segment lost 6 bases and the J segment 5 bases; nucleotides outside the gene matches: 4. CDR3 residues: CASSSLAGGTGELFF. The DNA of the CDR3 is TGTGCCAGCAGCTCCCTAGCGGGGGGGACCGGGGAGCTGTTTTTT.